This entry features one TCR beta chain sequence. This sample stems from a study of blood T cell repertoires in COVID-19. Overall study context: Acute and convalescent COVID-19 samples came from the United States, Italy and Spain. T cells, B-cell-depleted T cells, or PBMCs provided the cDNA or gDNA that served as material.

The CDR3 sequence is 16 residues long. V was pared by 6 bases and J by 5 bases, with 23 bases between. Germline V CDR1 and CDR2: SNHLY, FYNNEI. In the authors' methods: Researchers report that nucleated cell counts were estimated from reference gene primer amplification. Profiled with immunoSEQ multiplex PCR; TCRdb holds only in-frame clones, not every one. The V and J calls and the clone size are those of that table, but D and trimming were determined from the DNA. The sample records 300,000 or so clones, 80% to 90% being singletons. Sequencing was performed on peripheral blood. V and J are TRBV2 and TRBJ2-7, with D tentatively TRBD1 (6 bases). This clonotype originated in a man between 18 and 35 years old who had recovered from COVID-19. Here the CDR3 DNA reads TGTGCCAGCAGGATTTCTCGGACAGCGGCCAGGGACGAGCAGTACTTC. The encoded protein is CASRISRTAARDEQYF.